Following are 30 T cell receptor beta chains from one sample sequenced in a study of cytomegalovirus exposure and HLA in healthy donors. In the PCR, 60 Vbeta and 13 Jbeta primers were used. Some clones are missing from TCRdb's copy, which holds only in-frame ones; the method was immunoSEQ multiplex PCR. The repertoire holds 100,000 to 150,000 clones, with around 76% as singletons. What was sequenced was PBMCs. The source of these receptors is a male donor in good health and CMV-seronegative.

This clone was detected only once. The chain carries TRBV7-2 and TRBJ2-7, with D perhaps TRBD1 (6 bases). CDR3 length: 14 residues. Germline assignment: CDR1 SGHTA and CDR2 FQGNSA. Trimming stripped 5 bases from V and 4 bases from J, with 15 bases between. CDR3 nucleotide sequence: TGTGCCAGCAGCGCAGAGACAGGTCCGTACGAGCAGTACTTC. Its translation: CASSAETGPYEQYF.

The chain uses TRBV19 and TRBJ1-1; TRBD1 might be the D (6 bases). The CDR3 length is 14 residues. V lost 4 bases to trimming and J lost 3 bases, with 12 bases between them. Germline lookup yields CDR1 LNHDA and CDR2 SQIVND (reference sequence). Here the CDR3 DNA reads TGTGCCAGTAGTACTATGAGGGGGTACACTGAAGCTTTCTTT. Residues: CASSTMRGYTEAFF.

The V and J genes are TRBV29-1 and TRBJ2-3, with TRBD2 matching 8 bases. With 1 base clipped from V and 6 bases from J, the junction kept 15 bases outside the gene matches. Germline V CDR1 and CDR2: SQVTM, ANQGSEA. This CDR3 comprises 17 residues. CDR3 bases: TGCAGCGTTGAAGGGGGACCGAGCGGGGGCCCTTCGGATACGCAGTATTTT. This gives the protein CSVEGGPSGGPSDTQYF.

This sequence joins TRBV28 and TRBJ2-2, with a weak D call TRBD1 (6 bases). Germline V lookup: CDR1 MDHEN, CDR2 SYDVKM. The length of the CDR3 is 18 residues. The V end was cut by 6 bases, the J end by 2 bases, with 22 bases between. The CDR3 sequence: CASSRLRGRTENTGELFF. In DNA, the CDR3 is TGTGCCAGCAGCCGGCTCCGCGGCAGGACAGAAAACACCGGGGAGCTGTTTTTT.

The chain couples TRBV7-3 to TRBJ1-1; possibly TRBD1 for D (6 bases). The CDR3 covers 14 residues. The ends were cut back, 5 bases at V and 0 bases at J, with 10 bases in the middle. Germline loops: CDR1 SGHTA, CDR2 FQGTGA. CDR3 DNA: TGTGCCAGCAGCCCCGGACAGATGAACACTGAAGCTTTCTTT. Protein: CASSPGQMNTEAFF.

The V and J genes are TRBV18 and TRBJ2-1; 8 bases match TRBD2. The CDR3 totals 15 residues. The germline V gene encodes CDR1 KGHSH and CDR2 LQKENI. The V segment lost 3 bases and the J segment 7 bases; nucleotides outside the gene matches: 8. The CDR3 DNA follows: TGTGCCAGCTCACCGTCGATGACGGGGGGGAATGAGCAGTTCTTC. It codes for CASSPSMTGGNEQFF.

The CDR3 is CASSPTGQGALSYEQYF. The CDR3 DNA follows: TGTGCCAGCAGCCCAACGGGACAGGGGGCTTTATCCTACGAGCAGTACTTC. The V call is TRBV7-3, the J call TRBJ2-7; 12 nucleotides align to TRBD1. Germline CDR1 is SGHTA and CDR2 is FQGTGA. V was clipped by 5 bases and J by 1 base; unmatched bases: 9. The CDR3 sequence is 17 residues long.

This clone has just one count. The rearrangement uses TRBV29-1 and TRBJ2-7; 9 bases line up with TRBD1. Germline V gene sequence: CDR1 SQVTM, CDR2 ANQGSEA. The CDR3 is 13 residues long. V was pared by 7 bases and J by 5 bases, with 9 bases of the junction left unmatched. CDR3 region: CSGSWTGVDEQYF. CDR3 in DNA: TGCAGCGGCTCCTGGACAGGGGTGGACGAGCAGTACTTC.

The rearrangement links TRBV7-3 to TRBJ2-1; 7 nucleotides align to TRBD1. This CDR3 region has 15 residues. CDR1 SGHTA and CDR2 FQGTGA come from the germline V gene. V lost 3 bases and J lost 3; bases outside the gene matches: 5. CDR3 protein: CASSFGQAYYNEQFF. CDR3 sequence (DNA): TGTGCCAGCAGCTTCGGACAGGCATACTACAATGAGCAGTTCTTC.

Written as DNA, the CDR3 is TGCGCCAGCAGCCGATTCTCGTCACTAGCGGGAGATGAGCAGTTCTTC. Amino acid sequence: CASSRFSSLAGDEQFF. The chain uses TRBV4-3 and TRBJ2-1; 11 bases align to TRBD2. CDR3 size: 16 residues. CDR1 and CDR2 from the germline V gene are LGHNA and YSLEER. V lost 4 bases and J lost 8; bases outside the gene matches: 10.

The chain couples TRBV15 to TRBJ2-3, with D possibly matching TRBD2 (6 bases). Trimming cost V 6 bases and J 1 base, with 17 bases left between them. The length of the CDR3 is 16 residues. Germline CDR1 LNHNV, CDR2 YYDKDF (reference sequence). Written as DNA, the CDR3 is TGTGCCACCAGTGTGGGAGGTAGCGGAGGCACAGATACGCAGTATTTT. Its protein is CATSVGGSGGTDTQYF.

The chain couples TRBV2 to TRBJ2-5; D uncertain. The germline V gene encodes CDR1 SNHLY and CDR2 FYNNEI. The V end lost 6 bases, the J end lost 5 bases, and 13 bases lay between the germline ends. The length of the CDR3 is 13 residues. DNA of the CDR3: TGTGCCAGCAGGATCCTAGGTGGTGAGACCCAGTACTTC. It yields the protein CASRILGGETQYF.

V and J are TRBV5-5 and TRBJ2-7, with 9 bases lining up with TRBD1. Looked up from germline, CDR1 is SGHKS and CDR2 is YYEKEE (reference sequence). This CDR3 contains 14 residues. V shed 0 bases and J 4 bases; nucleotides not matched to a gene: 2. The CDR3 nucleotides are TGTGCCAGCAGCTTGGGGACAGGGGCTTACGAGCAGTACTTC. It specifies CASSLGTGAYEQYF.

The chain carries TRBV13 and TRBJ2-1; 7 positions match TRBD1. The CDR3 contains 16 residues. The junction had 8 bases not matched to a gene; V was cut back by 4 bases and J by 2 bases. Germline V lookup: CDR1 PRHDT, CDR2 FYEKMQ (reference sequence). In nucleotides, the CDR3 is TGTGCCAGCAGCTCCCATACAGGGGAACCCTACAATGAGCAGTTCTTC. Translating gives CASSSHTGEPYNEQFF.

The CDR3 protein is CASLPRAAGYEQYF. The CDR3 DNA follows: TGTGCCAGTCTCCCGAGGGCCGCGGGCTACGAGCAGTACTTC. V usage is TRBV2 and J usage is TRBJ2-5, with a tentative D call TRBD2 (5 bases). The end of the DNA is better explained by TRBJ2-7, so the J call may be wrong. Germline values: CDR1 SNHLY, CDR2 FYNNEI. The CDR3 runs to 14 residues.

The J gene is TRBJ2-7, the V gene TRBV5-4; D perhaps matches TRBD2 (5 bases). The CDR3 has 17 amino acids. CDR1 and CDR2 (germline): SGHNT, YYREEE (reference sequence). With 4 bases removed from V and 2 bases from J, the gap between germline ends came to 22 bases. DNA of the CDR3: TGTGCCAGCAGCCCGAGCGGACCTACCCCTCACACCTACGAGCAGTACTTC. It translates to CASSPSGPTPHTYEQYF.

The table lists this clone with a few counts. The CDR3 coding sequence is TGTGCCAGCAGCAAACACGGGACAGGGAGGATGAACACTGAAGCTTTCTTT. Encoded protein: CASSKHGTGRMNTEAFF. The rearrangement links TRBV13 to TRBJ1-1, with TRBD1 matching over 9 bases. Per germline, CDR1 PRHDT and CDR2 FYEKMQ (reference sequence). After removal of 5 bases from V and 0 bases from J, the junction contained 10 bases not matched to a gene. The CDR3 sequence is 17 residues long. The entire variable domain, with the rest obtained from reference TRBV13 and TRBJ1-1, is as follows: AAGVIQSPRHLIKEKRETATLKCYPIPRHDTVYWYQQGPGQDPQFLISFYEKMQSDKGSIPDRFSAQQFSDYHSELNMSSLELGDSALYFCASSKHGTGRMNTEAFFGQGTRLTVV.

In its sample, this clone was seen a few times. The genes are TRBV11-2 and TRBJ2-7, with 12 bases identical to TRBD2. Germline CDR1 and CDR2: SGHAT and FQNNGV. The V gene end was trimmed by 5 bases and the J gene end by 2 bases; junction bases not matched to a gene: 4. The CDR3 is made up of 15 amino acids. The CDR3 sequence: CASSDGLAGPYEQYF. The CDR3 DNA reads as TGTGCCAGCAGCGACGGACTAGCGGGACCCTACGAGCAGTACTTC. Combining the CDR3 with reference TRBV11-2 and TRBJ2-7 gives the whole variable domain EAGVAQSPRYKIIEKRQSVAFWCNPISGHATLYWYQQILGQGPKLLIQFQNNGVVDDSQLPKDRFSAERLKGVDSTLKIQPAKLEDSAVYLCASSDGLAGPYEQYFGPGTRLTVT.

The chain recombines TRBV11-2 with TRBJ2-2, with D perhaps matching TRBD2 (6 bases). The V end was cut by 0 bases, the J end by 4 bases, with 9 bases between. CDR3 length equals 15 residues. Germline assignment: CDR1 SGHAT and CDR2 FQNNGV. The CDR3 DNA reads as TGTGCCAGCAGCTTAGAGGCGGGGCCCACCGGGGAGCTGTTTTTT. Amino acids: CASSLEAGPTGELFF.

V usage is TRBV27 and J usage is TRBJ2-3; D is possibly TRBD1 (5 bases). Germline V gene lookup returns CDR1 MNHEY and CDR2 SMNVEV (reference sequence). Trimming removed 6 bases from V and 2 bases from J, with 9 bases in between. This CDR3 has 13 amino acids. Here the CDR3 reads CASRRGFTDTQYF. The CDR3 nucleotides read TGTGCCAGCAGAAGGGGTTTCACAGATACGCAGTATTTT.

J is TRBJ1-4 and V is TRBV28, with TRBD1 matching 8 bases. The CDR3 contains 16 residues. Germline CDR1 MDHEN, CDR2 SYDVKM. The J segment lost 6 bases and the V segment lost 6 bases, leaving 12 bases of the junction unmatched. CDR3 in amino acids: CASSGNRTGFYEKLFF. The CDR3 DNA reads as TGTGCCAGCAGCGGTAATCGGACAGGGTTTTATGAAAAACTGTTTTTT.

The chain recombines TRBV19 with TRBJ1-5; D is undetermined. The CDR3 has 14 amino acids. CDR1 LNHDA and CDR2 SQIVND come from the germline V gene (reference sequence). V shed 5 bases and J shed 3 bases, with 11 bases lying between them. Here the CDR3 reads CASSPPSSNQPQHF. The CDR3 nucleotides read TGTGCCAGTAGTCCCCCGTCGTCCAATCAGCCCCAGCATTTT.

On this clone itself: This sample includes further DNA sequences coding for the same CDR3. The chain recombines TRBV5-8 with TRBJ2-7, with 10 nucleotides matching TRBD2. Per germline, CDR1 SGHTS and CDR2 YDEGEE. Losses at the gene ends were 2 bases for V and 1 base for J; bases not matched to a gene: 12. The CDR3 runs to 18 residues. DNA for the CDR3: TGTGCCAGCAGCTTTTCCCACCTCCTAGCGGGAGTATCCTACGAGCAGTACTTC. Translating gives CASSFSHLLAGVSYEQYF.

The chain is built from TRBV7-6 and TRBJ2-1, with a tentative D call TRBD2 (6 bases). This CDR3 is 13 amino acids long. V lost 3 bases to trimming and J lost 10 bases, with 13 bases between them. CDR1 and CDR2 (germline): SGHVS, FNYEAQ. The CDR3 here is CASSLERVREQFF. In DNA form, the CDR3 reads TGTGCCAGCAGCTTGGAGCGGGTCCGGGAGCAGTTCTTC. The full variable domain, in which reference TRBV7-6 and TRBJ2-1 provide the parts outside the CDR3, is GAGVSQSPRYKVTKRGQDVALRCDPISGHVSLYWYRQALGQGPEFLTYFNYEAQQDKSGLPNDRFSAERPEGSISTLTIQRTEQRDSAMYRCASSLERVREQFFGPGTRLTVL.

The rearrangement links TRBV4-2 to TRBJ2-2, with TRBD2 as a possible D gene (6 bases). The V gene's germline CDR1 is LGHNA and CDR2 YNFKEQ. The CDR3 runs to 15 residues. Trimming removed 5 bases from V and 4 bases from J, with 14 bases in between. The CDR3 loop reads CASSGRRGPTGELFF. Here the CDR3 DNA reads TGTGCCAGCAGCGGGCGGAGGGGTCCCACCGGGGAGCTGTTTTTT.

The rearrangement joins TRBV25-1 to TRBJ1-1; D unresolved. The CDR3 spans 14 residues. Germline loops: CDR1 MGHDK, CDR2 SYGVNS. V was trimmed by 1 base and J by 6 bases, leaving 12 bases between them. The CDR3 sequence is CASSESNAGSEAFF. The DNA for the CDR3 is TGTGCCAGCAGTGAATCTAACGCAGGATCTGAAGCTTTCTTT. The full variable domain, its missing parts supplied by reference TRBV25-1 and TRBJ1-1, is EADIYQTPRYLVIGTGKKITLECSQTMGHDKMYWYQQDPGMELHLIHYSYGVNSTEKGDLSSESTVSRIRTEHFPLTLESARPSHTSQYLCASSESNAGSEAFFGQGTRLTVV.

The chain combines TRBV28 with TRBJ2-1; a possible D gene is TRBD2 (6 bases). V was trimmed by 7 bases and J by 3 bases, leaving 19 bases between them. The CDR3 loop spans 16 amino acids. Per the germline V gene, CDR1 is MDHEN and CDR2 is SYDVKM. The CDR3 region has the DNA TGTGCCAGCATTGACGGGAGAAGTCCTTACTACAATGAGCAGTTCTTC. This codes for CASIDGRSPYYNEQFF.

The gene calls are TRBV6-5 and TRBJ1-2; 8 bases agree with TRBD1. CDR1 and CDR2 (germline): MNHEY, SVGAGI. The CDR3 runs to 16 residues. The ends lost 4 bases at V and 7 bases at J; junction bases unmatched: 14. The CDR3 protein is CASSFRTGMLDGGYTF. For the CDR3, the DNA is TGTGCCAGCAGTTTCCGGACAGGGATGTTGGACGGTGGCTACACCTTC.

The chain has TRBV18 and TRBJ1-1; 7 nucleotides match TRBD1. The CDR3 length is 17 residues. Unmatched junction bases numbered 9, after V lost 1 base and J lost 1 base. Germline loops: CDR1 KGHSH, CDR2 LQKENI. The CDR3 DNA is TGTGCCAGCTCACCACTCGGGGTGACAGGGCCGAACACTGAAGCTTTCTTT. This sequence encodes CASSPLGVTGPNTEAFF. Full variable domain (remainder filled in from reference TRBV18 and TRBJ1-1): NAGVMQNPRHLVRRRGQEARLRCSPMKGHSHVYWYRQLPEEGLKFMVYLQKENIIDESGMPKERFSAEFPKEGPSILRIQQVVRGDSAAYFCASSPLGVTGPNTEAFFGQGTRLTVV.

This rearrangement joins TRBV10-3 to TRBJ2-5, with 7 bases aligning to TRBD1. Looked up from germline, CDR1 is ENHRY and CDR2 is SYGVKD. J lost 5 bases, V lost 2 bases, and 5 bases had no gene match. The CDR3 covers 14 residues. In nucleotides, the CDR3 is TGTGCCATCAGTGAGAAGGGGGCCGGGGAGACCCAGTACTTC. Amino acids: CAISEKGAGETQYF.